This T cell receptor beta chain was documented in a study of CD8+CD57+ T cells in acquired aplastic anemia. Study-wide context: Sorted CD4+ and CD8+ cells yielded around 3.2 ug of DNA on average.

J was trimmed by 5 bases and V by 4 bases; bases with no gene match: 6. The germline CDR1 and CDR2 sequences are LGHNA and YSLEER. This CDR3 is built from 15 residues. Profiling of TCR beta VDJ combinations and CDR3 sequences used genomic DNA as template. TCRdb re-derived calls from the reads in MiXCR, one entry per CDR3 protein. Here the sample spans approximately 99,000 distinct CDR3 sequences, 51% being singletons. The chain combines TRBV4-3 with TRBJ2-7; 12 bases match TRBD1. Sequenced input: sorted CD4+, CD8+, or CD8+CD57+ T cells (not recorded which) from PBMCs. This receptor was taken from a human donor in good health, serving as a control. In DNA form, the CDR3 reads TGCGCCAGCAGCCGAGGGACAGGGGGCTTCAACGAGCAGTACTTC. Its translation: CASSRGTGGFNEQYF.